The sequence of this T cell receptor beta chain was determined in a study of long-term antiretroviral therapy in people with HIV. A note on this clone: Its antigen is not identified.

General study findings and limits: Once patients were on ART, diversity went higher but still fell short of transplant donor controls. Versus controls, repertoires in people with HIV had narrower CDR3 length ranges.

Every sample had about 0.9-11 million cryopreserved PBMC in it before DNA extraction. Sequencing relied on immunoSEQ assay v3.0, run at survey level. Only in-frame clones appear in the TCRdb table, and some are missing; sequencing was by immunoSEQ multiplex PCR. This table holds 20,000 to 25,000 clones, roughly 84% found once. The specimen comprised unsorted PBMCs, sampled 0.2 years before starting antiretroviral therapy. The receptor comes from a man between 18 and 29 years old with HIV.

The CDR3 coding sequence is TGTGCCAGCAGCTTAGGGGGTAGCTCACCCCTCCACTTT. It specifies CASSLGGSSPLHF. The chain carries TRBV7-3 and TRBJ1-6; TRBD1 might be the D (5 bases). The CDR3 contains 13 residues. The germline V gene has CDR1 SGHTA and CDR2 FQGTGA. V dropped 2 bases and J dropped 10 bases, with 9 bases sitting between them.